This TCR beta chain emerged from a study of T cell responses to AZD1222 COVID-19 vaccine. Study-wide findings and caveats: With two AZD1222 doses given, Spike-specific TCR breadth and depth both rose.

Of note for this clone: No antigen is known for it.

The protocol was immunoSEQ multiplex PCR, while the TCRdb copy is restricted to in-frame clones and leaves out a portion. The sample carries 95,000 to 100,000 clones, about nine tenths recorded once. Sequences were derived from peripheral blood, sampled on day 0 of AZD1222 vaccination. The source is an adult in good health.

CDR3 region: CAWSTKGGAFSYEQYF. The DNA for the CDR3 is TGTGCCTGGAGTACTAAGGGGGGGGCCTTCTCCTACGAGCAGTACTTC. The chain couples TRBV30 to TRBJ2-7, with TRBD2 as a possible D gene (7 bases). This CDR3 has 16 amino acids. CDR1 and CDR2 (germline): GTSNPN, SVGIG (reference sequence). With 2 bases removed from V and 0 bases from J, the gap between germline ends came to 17 bases.